Below are 32 T cell receptor beta chains sequenced from a single sample in a study of T-cell reconstitution after alpha-beta-depleted transplantation in children. Using unique molecular identifiers, the investigators prepared the TCRbeta library. TCRdb reprocessed the PCR reads with MiXCR, giving one entry per CDR3 protein. The sample holds 150,000 to 200,000 distinct CDR3 sequences; approximately 14% are singletons and the top ten take about 13%. The sequencing here drew on PBMCs from the stem cell graft donor, taken from the stem cell graft. All receptors derive from a human donor who donated a stem cell graft to a child with acute lymphoblastic leukemia.

This clonotype occurred many times. This chain joins TRBV5-1 and TRBJ2-4; 9 bases agree with TRBD1. This CDR3 is 15 amino acids long. The germline CDR1 and CDR2 sequences are SGHRS and YFSETQ. V lost 4 bases, J lost 3 bases, and 5 bases stayed unmatched. The CDR3 spells CASSVGDRVKNIQYF. The CDR3 DNA follows: TGCGCCAGCAGCGTTGGGGACAGGGTCAAAAACATTCAGTACTTC.

This chain links TRBV20-1 with TRBJ1-5; tentatively, D is TRBD1 (5 bases). This CDR3 is built from 14 residues. V was clipped by 0 bases and J by 12 bases, with 18 bases between them. Germline values: CDR1 DFQATT, CDR2 SNEGSKA (reference sequence). The CDR3: CSAREGRGAELQHF. The CDR3 coding sequence is TGCAGTGCTAGAGAGGGGAGGGGCGCGGAGCTCCAGCATTTT.

This clonotype was picked up many times. The J gene is TRBJ2-5, the V gene TRBV4-1, with 7 bases fitting TRBD1. CDR3 length: 15 residues. V lost 6 bases to trimming and J lost 1 base; unmatched junction nucleotides: 8. Germline-derived CDR1 and CDR2 are MGHRA and YSYEKL. Here the CDR3 reads CASSIDRASQETQYF. CDR3 sequence (DNA): TGCGCCAGCAGTATAGACAGGGCTTCCCAAGAGACCCAGTACTTC.

This clonotype was recorded many times. The chain carries TRBV5-6 and TRBJ1-2, with D unclear. The CDR3 contains 14 residues. CDR1 and CDR2 (germline): SGHDT, YYEEEE. V lost 0 bases, J lost 1 base, and 7 bases lay in between. The CDR3 nucleotides read TGTGCCAGCAGCTTGGCCAGGATTAACTATGGCTACACCTTC. Translating gives CASSLARINYGYTF.

This clonotype was observed at least ten times. The gene calls are TRBV7-8 and TRBJ1-2, with TRBD1 matching 7 bases. Germline-derived CDR1 and CDR2 are SGHVS and FQNEAQ. The junction had 5 bases not matched to a gene; V was cut back by 2 bases and J by 5 bases. The CDR3 sequence is 14 residues long. The CDR3 DNA reads TGTGCCAGCAGCTTAACAGGGGATGGGTATGGCTACACCTTC. Amino acid sequence: CASSLTGDGYGYTF.

This clonotype occurred many times. This sequence joins TRBV5-1 and TRBJ2-3, with TRBD2 matching 8 bases. This CDR3 region has 18 residues. Trimming removed 2 bases from V and 4 bases from J; junction bases left unmatched: 15. CDR1 and CDR2 from the germline V gene are SGHRS and YFSETQ. The CDR3 sequence is CASSFKGPRAGGPDTQYF. The DNA of the CDR3 is TGCGCCAGCAGCTTTAAAGGTCCTCGGGCGGGAGGACCAGATACGCAGTATTTT.

The sample holds many counts of this clonotype. The chain combines TRBV20-1 with TRBJ1-2; weak D call: TRBD1 (5 bases). The CDR3 spans 13 residues. V lost 6 bases and J 5 bases, leaving 16 bases between the germline ends. Germline V CDR1 and CDR2: DFQATT, SNEGSKA (reference sequence). The CDR3 DNA is TGCAGTGCCCAAGGGGCAGATGTTTATGGCTACACCTTC. Its translation is CSAQGADVYGYTF.

This clonotype was counted between two and nine times. The chain uses TRBV6-5 and TRBJ1-1; D unclear. The germline V gene encodes CDR1 MNHEY and CDR2 SVGAGI. Trimming stripped 0 bases from V and 3 bases from J, with 11 bases between. The CDR3 is 15 amino acids. The CDR3 coding sequence is TGTGCCAGCAGTTACTCGATGTTTTCGGACACTGAAGCTTTCTTT. Its protein product is CASSYSMFSDTEAFF.

This clonotype was recorded many times. The chain is built from TRBV5-1 and TRBJ2-1, with 10 bases lining up with TRBD1. This CDR3 is 16 amino acids long. The trim removed 4 bases at V and 3 bases at J, leaving 7 bases unmatched. CDR1 is SGHRS and CDR2 is YFSETQ in the germline V gene. DNA of the CDR3: TGCGCCAGCAGCCAGGGACAGGGGTCCGTCTACAATGAGCAGTTCTTC. Protein sequence: CASSQGQGSVYNEQFF.

In its sample, this clonotype was seen many times. V usage is TRBV28 and J usage is TRBJ2-7; D might be TRBD1 (6 bases). V lost 8 bases and J lost 5, with 16 bases in between. CDR3 size: 13 residues. The V gene's germline CDR1 is MDHEN and CDR2 SYDVKM. CDR3 residues: CASPGPGENEQYF. Written as DNA, the CDR3 is TGTGCCAGCCCTGGGCCAGGGGAAAACGAGCAGTACTTC.

The table lists this clonotype with many counts. The chain has TRBV7-2 and TRBJ2-1; D call uncertain. The CDR3 covers 13 residues. V lost 2 bases and J lost 2, with 4 bases in between. The germline V gene has CDR1 SGHTA and CDR2 FQGNSA. DNA for the CDR3: TGTGCCAGCAGCTTAAACACCTACAATGAGCAGTTCTTC. It specifies CASSLNTYNEQFF.

In its sample, this clonotype was seen many times. The chain has TRBV7-2 and TRBJ2-7, with D perhaps matching TRBD2 (5 bases). CDR3 size: 16 residues. The V gene's germline CDR1 is SGHTA and CDR2 FQGNSA. V lost 1 base to trimming and J lost 0 bases, with 13 bases between them. The CDR3 DNA reads as TGTGCCAGCAGCTTAGGGATGGAGCGGACCTCCTACGAGCAGTACTTC. As protein: CASSLGMERTSYEQYF.

V usage is TRBV5-1 and J usage is TRBJ2-7; TRBD2 matches at 9 bases. The germline gives CDR1 SGHRS, CDR2 YFSETQ. This CDR3 is 15 amino acids long. V was clipped by 1 base and J by 5 bases; unmatched bases: 7. The CDR3 DNA is TGCGCCAGCAGCTTGCTGGCTAGCGGGACGAACGAGCAGTACTTC. Translation gives CASSLLASGTNEQYF.

The table lists this clonotype with a few counts. V and J are TRBV6-1 and TRBJ2-1; D is undetermined. This CDR3 has 15 amino acids. The germline V and J ends were trimmed by 6 bases and 6 bases, with 18 bases remaining between them. The V gene's germline CDR1 is MNHNS and CDR2 SASEGT. CDR3 sequence: CASSQLLLRGNEQFF. The CDR3 nucleotides are TGTGCCAGCAGCCAGCTGCTCTTGCGTGGCAATGAGCAGTTCTTC.

This clonotype showed up many times. The chain links TRBV5-1 to TRBJ1-1; D may be TRBD1 (6 bases). CDR1 is SGHRS, CDR2 YFSETQ, per germline. Trimming removed 2 bases from V and 2 bases from J, with 10 bases in between. The CDR3 is 14 residues long. The CDR3 sequence: CASSLLQGNTEAFF. For the CDR3, the DNA is TGCGCCAGCAGCTTACTACAGGGTAACACTGAAGCTTTCTTT.

This clonotype occurred many times. The rearrangement links TRBV20-1 to TRBJ2-3; D is possibly TRBD2 (6 bases). V was shortened by 3 bases and J by 3 bases, with 7 bases between the two germline ends. The germline CDR1 and CDR2 sequences are DFQATT and SNEGSKA (reference sequence). This CDR3 has 12 residues. Here the CDR3 reads CSASAGTDTQYF. The CDR3, as DNA: TGCAGTGCTAGCGCGGGGACAGATACGCAGTATTTT.

This clonotype was seen only a few times. This chain uses TRBV29-1 with TRBJ2-7; 7 bases are a match to TRBD2. This CDR3 is built from 13 residues. J gave up 5 bases and V 7 bases, and 11 bases lay outside the gene matches. Per germline, CDR1 SQVTM and CDR2 ANQGSEA. The CDR3 DNA sequence: TGCAGCGCGGGGGGTAATCCGGTCGACGAGCAGTACTTC. It yields the protein CSAGGNPVDEQYF.

This clonotype was seen ten or more times. The chain combines TRBV4-1 with TRBJ2-1; TRBD2 aligns across 9 bases. V lost 1 base and J lost 8; bases outside the gene matches: 15. Germline-derived CDR1 and CDR2 are MGHRA and YSYEKL. The CDR3 consists of 18 residues. The CDR3 nucleotides read TGCGCCAGCAGCCAAGCGACATCTTTGCGGGAGGGGCGCCATGAGCAGTTCTTC. It specifies CASSQATSLREGRHEQFF.

This clonotype was seen ten or more times. This chain connects TRBV20-1 to TRBJ2-7; no firm D call. Trimming took 2 bases from V and 3 from J, leaving 14 bases between them. This CDR3 has 14 amino acids. Germline V gene sequence: CDR1 DFQATT, CDR2 SNEGSKA (reference sequence). The CDR3 here is CSARPHREIYEQYF. The CDR3 DNA reads as TGCAGTGCTAGACCCCATAGGGAAATCTACGAGCAGTACTTC.

Comment on this clonotype: A much larger clone sits a single nucleotide away, making a read error possible. The J gene is TRBJ2-7, the V gene TRBV25-1; D is possibly TRBD1 or TRBD2 (5 bases each). This CDR3 has 15 amino acids. Germline V lookup: CDR1 MGHDK, CDR2 SYGVNS. Trimming removed 4 bases from V and 5 bases from J, with 18 bases in between. The CDR3 is CASSGGSVRGNEQYF. Here the CDR3 DNA reads TGTGCCAGCAGTGGGGGGTCAGTGCGAGGTAACGAGCAGTACTTC.

This clonotype was recorded at least ten times. The chain links TRBV18 to TRBJ2-4; 14 nucleotides agree with TRBD2. The CDR3 covers 19 residues. Germline values: CDR1 KGHSH, CDR2 LQKENI. Unmatched junction bases numbered 5, after V lost 1 base and J lost 0 bases. The CDR3 region has the DNA TGTGCCAGCTCACCACGGGGACTAGCGGGGGAAATAGCCAAAAACATTCAGTACTTC. Translation gives CASSPRGLAGEIAKNIQYF.

This clonotype was counted many times. The V gene is TRBV5-1, the J gene TRBJ2-2; 9 bases map to TRBD1. This CDR3 has 17 residues. J was trimmed by 2 bases and V by 0 bases; bases with no gene match: 5. CDR1 SGHRS and CDR2 YFSETQ come from the germline V gene. CDR3 amino acids: CASSLGPGQGNTGELFF. CDR3 sequence (DNA): TGCGCCAGCAGCTTGGGACCGGGACAGGGTAACACCGGGGAGCTGTTTTTT. The full variable domain, with the rest looked up from reference TRBV5-1 and TRBJ2-2, is KAGVTQTPRYLIKTRGQQVTLSCSPISGHRSVSWYQQTPGQGLQFLFEYFSETQRNKGNFPGRFSGRQFSNSRSEMNVSTLELGDSALYLCASSLGPGQGNTGELFFGEGSRLTVL.

This clonotype came up many times. The V call is TRBV12-3 or TRBV12-4, the J call TRBJ2-1, with TRBD2 identical over 12 bases. V was clipped by 5 bases and J by 3 bases; unmatched bases: 2. The CDR3 consists of 15 residues. In DNA, the CDR3 is TGTGCCAGCAGTGCGACTAGCGGGGGCTACAATGAGCAGTTCTTC. Protein sequence: CASSATSGGYNEQFF.

At least ten counts were recorded for this clonotype. The rearrangement joins TRBV30 to TRBJ1-2; 7 bases fit TRBD1. Trimming took 5 bases from V and 7 from J; bases not matched to a gene: 25. The CDR3 consists of 18 residues. Germline CDR1 GTSNPN, CDR2 SVGIG (reference sequence). CDR3 nucleotides: TGTGCCTGGGGCGACCTTTTTAATACAGGGGACGGCCTGTGTGGCTACACCTTC. Protein: CAWGDLFNTGDGLCGYTF.

Ten or more counts support this clonotype. V is TRBV29-1 and J is TRBJ2-2; D ambiguous. Trimming stripped 1 base from V and 6 bases from J, with 12 bases between. Germline CDR1 reads SQVTM; CDR2 reads ANQGSEA. CDR3 length: 14 amino acids. Here the CDR3 DNA reads TGCAGCGTTGAAGTCAGCGCCCATCCCGGGGAGCTGTTTTTT. This encodes CSVEVSAHPGELFF.

Ten or more counts support this clonotype. The chain employs TRBV25-1 and TRBJ2-5; the D gene could be TRBD1 or TRBD2 (5 bases each). Germline lookup yields CDR1 MGHDK and CDR2 SYGVNS. The CDR3 loop spans 16 amino acids. Trimming removed 1 base at V and 4 bases at J, with 16 bases between. CDR3 residues: CASSESGRGDGETQYF. CDR3 in DNA: TGTGCCAGCAGTGAATCCGGTCGGGGCGACGGAGAGACCCAGTACTTC.

This clonotype was seen at least ten times. The chain is built from TRBV5-1 and TRBJ1-6, with D hard to call. This CDR3 has 15 amino acids. Germline CDR1 is SGHRS and CDR2 is YFSETQ. V was trimmed by 2 bases and J by 8 bases, leaving 14 bases between them. CDR3 residues: CASSFQSGRDSPLHF. In DNA form, the CDR3 reads TGCGCCAGCAGCTTTCAGTCAGGCAGAGATTCACCCCTCCACTTT.

V usage is TRBV3-1 and J usage is TRBJ2-6, with TRBD1 as a possible D gene (6 bases). CDR1 is LGHDT, CDR2 YNNKEL, per germline (reference sequence). CDR3 length: 18 residues. The V end lost 10 bases, the J end lost 2 bases, and 24 bases lay between the germline ends. CDR3 residues: CAITTRNRAKPGANVLTF. The DNA for the CDR3 is TGTGCCATCACCACCAGGAACAGGGCCAAACCTGGGGCCAACGTCCTGACTTTC.

V usage is TRBV7-6 and J usage is TRBJ2-7, with D possibly being TRBD1 (5 bases). Trimming shortened V by 5 bases and J by 7 bases, and 18 bases separated the two germline ends. Germline values: CDR1 SGHVS, CDR2 FNYEAQ. CDR3 length equals 14 residues. The DNA for the CDR3 is TGTGCCAGCAGCCTAAAGACCACGGCAGGGGAGCAGTACTTC. Amino acid sequence: CASSLKTTAGEQYF.

This clonotype was recorded many times. The V gene is TRBV7-2, the J gene TRBJ2-5; TRBD2 might be the D (5 bases). CDR3 size: 14 residues. Between the trimmed V and J ends, which lost 2 bases and 1 base, there was a span of 8 bases. From germline, CDR1 is SGHTA and CDR2 FQGNSA. CDR3 protein: CASSLPSGQETQYF. DNA for the CDR3: TGTGCCAGCAGCTTACCAAGCGGCCAAGAGACCCAGTACTTC.

The table lists this clonotype with many counts. The chain couples TRBV5-6 to TRBJ1-4; a weak D match, TRBD1 (5 bases). Trimming removed 3 bases from V and 3 bases from J, with 9 bases in between. Per the germline V gene, CDR1 is SGHDT and CDR2 is YYEEEE. The CDR3 covers 14 residues. The CDR3 spells CASSWGPANEKLFF. The CDR3, as DNA: TGTGCCAGCAGCTGGGGCCCGGCTAATGAAAAACTGTTTTTT.

This clonotype was detected ten times or more. The V gene is TRBV20-1, the J gene TRBJ2-5, with 10 bases identical to TRBD2. CDR3 length: 15 amino acids. Per the germline V gene, CDR1 is DFQATT and CDR2 is SNEGSKA (reference sequence). The V segment lost 1 base and the J segment 5 bases; nucleotides outside the gene matches: 7. CDR3 in DNA: TGCAGTGCTAGAGTGCTAGCGGGAGCAATGGAGACCCAGTACTTC. It codes for CSARVLAGAMETQYF.